This T cell receptor (beta chain) was documented in a study of sequential checkpoint blockade in melanoma (dated by TCRdb to between 2019 and 2020). Describing the broader study: Using 1:1 randomization, the trial assigned patients either to first-line nivolumab followed by ipilimumab (arm A) or to ipilimumab followed by nivolumab (arm B). The same lesion was the source of 75% to 90% of the matched pre- and post-treatment tumor biopsy pairs. Both trial sequences were followed by maintenance nivolumab. DNA from 70 to 95 melanoma tumor samples collected before treatment underwent TCRbeta immunosequencing. For around 21 patients, matched tumor biopsies were obtained before treatment and at week 13, following single-agent nivolumab (arm A) or ipilimumab (arm B).

TCRbeta CDR3 regions were immunosequenced from genomic DNA with the immunoSEQ Assay. Before high-throughput sequencing, genomic DNA was amplified using bias-controlled multiplex PCR. The study's own analysis went as follows. To quantify the absolute abundance of each unique TCRbeta CDR3 region, the sequences were collapsed and filtered. Clonality, defined as 1 minus Pielou's evenness, was calculated using only productive rearrangements. To compute tumor T-cell fraction, TCRbeta template counts were normalized to usable DNA, with usable DNA estimated from several housekeeping genes. A previously published method was used to identify clones with significantly greater frequencies in on-treatment samples than in baseline samples. TCRdb carries this immuneACCESS record with in-frame sequences only. Its versions omit some clonotypes, under half of them owing to an unresolved V gene in the studies checked, with the rest unexplained. That table is the source of V, J and clone size, and D and trimming were worked out from the DNA. The table for this sample lists approximately 5,100 clones; approximately 35% of them were counted only once. The ten largest clones capture approximately 10% of the sample.

Findings and caveats that apply to the study as a whole: In the nivolumab-first arm (arm A), an association was found between pretreatment tumor TIL clonality and response (P = .04). Small sample sizes and reduced statistical power limited the within-arm analyses of tumor T-cell fraction. Clinical benefit was about 30 times more likely to be achieved by patients whose tumor T-cell fraction and clonality increased by week 13. Validation of the response-prediction model combining TCR metrics and mutation burden is needed in larger, independent patient cohorts. Tumor T-cell fraction and clonality correlated with PD-L1 staining and CD8+ T-cell counts but not with mutational load.

Spanning cysteine to phenylalanine, the CDR3 consists of 13 amino acids. Only the CDR3 portion is preserved as DNA: 39 bases, with reading frame beginning at the first base. For CDR1 and CDR2, the germline V gene lists SGDLS and YYNGEE. V and J lose 3 bases and 0 bases, and a span of 4 bases separates them. The sample's treatment or condition label, decoded: randomized to nivolumab then ipilimumab (arm A) or the reverse (arm B). None of the trial patients had been given prior DNA-damaging chemotherapy. Samples were obtained from patients with melanoma enrolled in CheckMate 064, a randomized, open-label phase II trial of sequential checkpoint blockade. Genomic DNA from formalin-fixed paraffin-embedded (FFPE) tissue samples served as the input for tumor TCR sequencing. This clone is deemed medium-sized (0.01 to 0.1%). It has no known antigen specificity. Qualities for individual bases were not recorded, and no much larger clone is one base off.

The input for sequencing was tumor tissue (inferred from file names), taken from a patient given nivolumab and ipilimumab in sequence. The clonotype comes from a human donor with melanoma. The chain is made from TRBV9 and TRBJ2-1, with the identity of the D gene unclear. The sequenced DNA: TGTGCCAGCAGCGACGGCTCCTACAATGAGCAGTTCTTC. Protein translation: CASSDGSYNEQFF.